This T cell receptor (beta chain) was profiled in a study of CD8 T cells in ankylosing spondylitis. Findings and caveats of the study: Seven or eight highly homologous variants made up a TCR beta motif, and this motif appeared characteristic of ankylosing spondylitis blood. A number of the motif variants had already been described in reactive arthritis synovial fluid and blood.

This clonotype has at least ten counts. Its antigen remains unidentified. TCRdb recomputed calls from the 5' RACE reads with MiXCR, one row per CDR3 protein. The table records approximately 300,000 distinct CDR3 sequences, roughly 8% of them present only once. J gave up 0 bases and V 6 bases, and 10 bases lay outside the gene matches. CDR3 length: 16 amino acids. Germline CDR1 is SQVTM and CDR2 is ANQGSEA. This clonotype originated in a male donor with ankylosing spondylitis. The rearrangement links TRBV29-1 to TRBJ2-1; 8 bases are shared with TRBD1. The sample was blood, either unsorted or a sorted T cell fraction (not recorded which). CDR3 protein: CSVTGDILSSYNEQFF. The DNA for the CDR3 is TGCAGCGTGACAGGGGATATCCTTAGCTCCTACAATGAGCAGTTCTTC.